This T cell receptor beta chain stems from a study of identical twins (dated by TCRdb to 2015 to 2016). The study in broad terms: The study deep-sequenced TCR alpha and beta repertoires from monozygotic twins, unrelated adults of various ages and cord blood to test whether fetal clonotypes persist. Replicate twin experiments were performed at different times using different library preparation protocols to rule out contamination.

Every donor was a healthy Caucasian. Broader findings and caveats from the paper: Because the same donors could not be followed over many years, the conclusions depended on cross-sectional statistical analysis. Out-of-frame TCR alpha sequences shared between twins showed an excess of low generation-probability sequences compared with coincidental sharing between unrelated individuals. In monozygotic twins, out-of-frame TCR alpha sharing was systematically underestimated by recombination models, although the models agreed with sharing between unrelated individuals. A weaker excess of twin sharing was found in beta out-of-frame sequences because the signal-to-noise ratio was lowered by fewer shared sequences. Fewer insertions were carried by abundant cord blood beta clonotypes; a weaker similar trend was observed in young adult naive repertoires, while no such trend was observed in memory repertoires. Zero-insertion analyses could be partly confounded by invariant T cells such as MAIT and iNKT, though diverse VJ usage argued against such confounding for most clonotypes.

This clonotype was recorded at least ten times. Its target antigen remains unknown. Nothing much larger sits one base from this clone, and base qualities are not available. Library preparation was by 5' RACE. These reads were obtained on an Illumina HiSeq 2000. A universal primer binding site was introduced by template switching, and a unique molecular identifier was present in the final cDNA, enabling accurate counting of TCR cDNA molecules. Specific primers in the conserved constant-segment region were used to synthesize first-strand cDNA for the TCR alpha and beta chains. To control for contamination, every cDNA library was double barcoded, receiving both a SMART-Mk sample barcode and Illumina barcodes. Two successive PCR steps introduced TruSeq adapter sequences along with Illumina sample barcodes. Sequencing of the TCR alpha and beta cDNA libraries was done on the Illumina HiSeq platform using custom primers. The study's processing was this. Raw reads were processed with MiGEC to extract unique molecular identifiers, and MiXCR was used to determine CDR3 positions. Recombination models were inferred per individual with the repgenHMM and IGoR tools using an EM algorithm. The analysis of shared clonotypes was done with the tcR package in R, with sharing normalized by the product of cloneset sizes. Out-of-frame nonproductive sequences were analyzed to study raw recombination free of thymic and clonal selection effects. TCRdb reanalyzed the raw reads on its own, using fastp at Q25 for trimming and MiXCR for clone calling, and kept in-frame beta chains. Every CDR3 protein is listed once, alongside the most common genes and DNA of its rows. These V and J calls are TCRdb output, not the study's own analysis. The sample table shows some 1,600,000 distinct CDR3 sequences, and around 33% are seen once. The top ten clones comprise 0.25% to 0.3% of the sample.

Deletion took 4 bases off V and 5 bases off J, with a span of 26 bases between the germline ends. From the cysteine through the phenylalanine, the CDR3 covers 18 amino acids. Only the CDR3 region is kept as DNA, spanning 54 bases read in frame from base 1. Based on the germline V gene, the CDR1 and CDR2 sequences are MGHDK and SYGVNS. This TCR came from a newborn girl in good health. Sequenced input: cord blood. This chain is built from TRBV25-1 and TRBJ1-2; the D gene is possibly TRBD1, with 6 bases matching. The encoded CDR3 is CASSALMSGGHPPYGYTF. The nucleotides read TGTGCCAGCAGTGCCCTAATGTCGGGGGGACATCCGCCTTATGGCTACACCTTC.